These 4 T cell receptor beta chains share one sample of origin, sequenced in a study of blood T cell repertoires in COVID-19. Sequenced by immunoSEQ multiplex PCR; TCRdb stores in-frame clones only, minus some. This table holds fewer than 700,000 clones, about 89% found once. The material sequenced was peripheral blood. These TCRs come from a woman aged 45 to 65 with COVID-19, enrolled during active disease.

The genes are TRBV7-9 and TRBJ2-7, with D possibly TRBD1 on 6 matching bases. V lost 4 bases and J lost 3, with 13 bases in between. Germline values: CDR1 SEHNR, CDR2 FQNEAQ (reference sequence). The CDR3 contains 14 residues. The CDR3 coding sequence is TGTGCCAGCAGCTCACGGACAGAGATCTACGAGCAGTACTTC. Translated, it gives CASSSRTEIYEQYF.

This clone was detected once. A read error may account for a junction end that differs from germline. The chain combines TRBV18 with TRBJ2-3; possibly TRBD1 for D (5 bases). The CDR3 is made up of 13 amino acids. Germline assignment: CDR1 KGHSH and CDR2 LQKENI. The CDR3 sequence: CASSSYQGRNVGF. CDR3 DNA: TGTGCCAGCTCATCGTACCAGGGTCGCAATGTAGGTTTT.

The CDR3 DNA reads TGTGCCAGCAGCTTCAGGGGGCGTAGGCAACTGTTTTTT. Protein sequence: CASSFRGRRQLFF. The chain carries TRBV7-8 and TRBJ1-4; 8 positions agree with TRBD1. The junction had 6 bases not matched to a gene; V was cut back by 3 bases and J by 12 bases. In germline, CDR1 is SGHVS, CDR2 FQNEAQ. This CDR3 is built from 13 residues.

The CDR3, as DNA: TGTGCCAGCAGTTCCCACTTCGTCCACAATGAGCAGTTCTTC. As protein: CASSSHFVHNEQFF. V and J are TRBV27 and TRBJ2-1; D unclear. V shed 4 bases and J shed 5 bases, with 12 bases lying between them. The CDR3 consists of 14 residues. From germline, CDR1 is MNHEY and CDR2 SMNVEV (reference sequence).